The TCR beta chain under discussion was sequenced for a study of T cell repertoires in ileal Crohn's disease. Stated time point: proximal margin of the surgical specimen (macroscopically non-inflamed). Overall study results and limits: Compared with CD4 T cells, sorted CD8 cells carried more expanded clones. Compared with non-smokers, active smokers at surgery showed more clonal expansions. All patients with clonality above 26.8% had endoscopic recurrence.

Sequenced by immunoSEQ multiplex PCR; TCRdb stores in-frame clones only, minus some. In the table there are several thousand clones, around 70% of which are singletons. CDR3 length equals 16 residues. The ends lost 3 bases at V and 4 bases at J; junction bases unmatched: 7. Germline V gene lookup returns CDR1 KGHSH and CDR2 LQKENI. Details on this clone: Antigen unknown.

The J gene is TRBJ2-2, the V gene TRBV18; TRBD2 aligns across 8 bases. The TCR comes from an adult with Crohn's disease. The sequenced sample consisted of ileal tissue. DNA of the CDR3: TGTGCCAGCTCACCGTCTGGACTAGCCACCACCGGGGAGCTGTTTTTT. Its protein product is CASSPSGLATTGELFF. The complete variable domain, with remaining parts taken from reference TRBV18 and TRBJ2-2, reads NAGVMQNPRHLVRRRGQEARLRCSPMKGHSHVYWYRQLPEEGLKFMVYLQKENIIDESGMPKERFSAEFPKEGPSILRIQQVVRGDSAAYFCASSPSGLATTGELFFGEGSRLTVL.